This passage covers 14 T cell receptor beta chains from one sample sequenced in a study of control samples from healthy donors and cancer patients. Measured with immunoSEQ multiplex PCR; TCRdb has only the in-frame clones, and not every one. The table for this sample gives about 210,000 clones. What was sequenced was blood. These TCRs come from a woman aged 25 to 39 in good health.

This chain connects TRBV5-1 to TRBJ2-6, with D possibly being TRBD1 (6 bases). The CDR3 is 17 amino acids. Trimming pared 4 bases from V and 0 bases from J, leaving 14 bases between. Looked up from germline, CDR1 is SGHRS and CDR2 is YFSETQ. In DNA, the CDR3 is TGCGCCAGCAGCCAGGGGCGCACGGGCTCTGGGGCCAACGTCCTGACTTTC. Residues: CASSQGRTGSGANVLTF.

The chain recombines TRBV19 with TRBJ1-1; no clear D. This CDR3 has 15 residues. Germline CDR1 and CDR2: LNHDA and SQIVND (reference sequence). Trimming took 8 bases from V and 4 from J, leaving 20 bases between them. The CDR3 sequence: CASSETYSLSTEAFF. In nucleotides, the CDR3 is TGTGCCAGTTCAGAAACATATTCTCTTAGCACTGAAGCTTTCTTT.

This chain joins TRBV13 and TRBJ2-1; 10 positions agree with TRBD2. The CDR3 contains 16 residues. The trim removed 3 bases at V and 2 bases at J, leaving 4 bases unmatched. Germline CDR1 is PRHDT and CDR2 is FYEKMQ (reference sequence). Here the CDR3 reads CASSLGLANTYNEQFF. In nucleotides, the CDR3 is TGTGCCAGCAGCTTGGGACTAGCGAACACCTACAATGAGCAGTTCTTC.

CDR3 loop: CASSLLSGAEAFF. The CDR3 bases are TGTGCCAGCAGCTTACTTTCCGGGGCTGAAGCTTTCTTT. This chain joins TRBV11-2 and TRBJ1-1; D ambiguous. Germline-derived CDR1 and CDR2 are SGHAT and FQNNGV. This CDR3 comprises 13 residues. V lost 2 bases and J lost 6, with 10 bases in between.

J is TRBJ1-1 and V is TRBV11-2; D is uncertain. Germline V gene lookup returns CDR1 SGHAT and CDR2 FQNNGV. With 2 bases removed from V and 6 bases from J, the gap between germline ends came to 7 bases. There are 12 residues in the CDR3. The CDR3 sequence is CASSLISSEAFF. The CDR3 DNA reads TGTGCCAGCAGCTTAATATCCTCTGAAGCTTTCTTT.

This chain connects TRBV19 to TRBJ2-3; TRBD2 matches at 7 bases. This CDR3 has 15 amino acids. Germline CDR1 and CDR2: LNHDA and SQIVND (reference sequence). J lost 6 bases, V lost 3 bases, and 9 bases had no gene match. The CDR3 reads CASSIGLEGGDTQYF. DNA of the CDR3: TGTGCCAGTAGTATCGGACTAGAGGGAGGCGATACGCAGTATTTT.

The chain couples TRBV21-1 to TRBJ2-7; the D segment call TRBD1 is taken from the table without a DNA check. TRBV21-1 is described as a pseudogene. The CDR3 covers 15 residues. The CDR3 sequence: CASSNAGQGPYEQYF. The CDR3 DNA follows: TGTGCCAGCAGCAACGCTGGACAGGGTCCCTACGAGCAGTACTTC.

The rearrangement uses TRBV6-1 and TRBJ2-7; D ambiguous. This CDR3 spans 15 amino acids. V shed 2 bases and J shed 3 bases, with 14 bases lying between them. Germline values: CDR1 MNHNS, CDR2 SASEGT. The CDR3 spells CASSEIRLPGYEQYF. The CDR3 bases are TGTGCCAGCAGTGAAATTCGCCTTCCCGGCTACGAGCAGTACTTC.

The CDR3 region is CASSVQGNTGELFF. CDR3 in DNA: TGCGCCAGCAGCGTACAGGGGAACACCGGGGAGCTGTTTTTT. This chain uses TRBV5-1 with TRBJ2-2; TRBD1 is a possible D gene (6 bases). Germline CDR1 is SGHRS and CDR2 is YFSETQ. There are 14 residues in the CDR3. V was cut by 4 bases and J by 1 base, with 8 bases left in between. Variable domain in full (rest from reference TRBV5-1 and TRBJ2-2): KAGVTQTPRYLIKTRGQQVTLSCSPISGHRSVSWYQQTPGQGLQFLFEYFSETQRNKGNFPGRFSGRQFSNSRSEMNVSTLELGDSALYLCASSVQGNTGELFFGEGSRLTVL.

J is TRBJ2-5 and V is TRBV19, with 8 bases matching TRBD1. The CDR3 length is 16 residues. The trim removed 2 bases at V and 4 bases at J, leaving 9 bases unmatched. The germline V gene encodes CDR1 LNHDA and CDR2 SQIVND (reference sequence). The CDR3 DNA sequence: TGTGCCAGTAGTATAACTCAGGGGGCGAGGAGAGAGACCCAGTACTTC. This sequence encodes CASSITQGARRETQYF.

This chain connects TRBV28 to TRBJ1-4; TRBD1 aligns across 8 bases. Germline V lookup: CDR1 MDHEN, CDR2 SYDVKM. The CDR3 extends over 15 amino acids. Germline trimming cut 5 bases from V and 3 bases from J; bases unmatched to any gene: 5. The CDR3 nucleotides are TGTGCCAGCAGTCAGGGGGCTATGGCTAATGAAAAACTGTTTTTT. It translates to CASSQGAMANEKLFF.

About this clone: Because the CDR3's place on the DNA is in doubt, the DNA is left out and the CDR3 is given as listed by TCRdb. The CDR3 is CASSSSDRWHGYTF. The chain has TRBV28 and TRBJ1-2; the DNA was not compared with TRBD1, the D call given in the table. Inclusive of both ends, the CDR3 amounts to 14 amino acids. CDR1 and CDR2 (germline): MDHEN, SYDVKM.

V is TRBV21-1 and J is TRBJ1-3. TRBV21-1 is a pseudogene locus. CDR3 size: 18 residues. CDR3: CASSNRGWWGVAGNTIYF. CDR3 coding DNA: TGTGCCAGCAGCAATCGTGGGTGGTGGGGGGTTGCTGGAAACACCATATATTTT.

The gene calls are TRBV6-6 and TRBJ1-2; TRBD1 is a possible D gene (6 bases). Germline assignment: CDR1 MNHNY and CDR2 SVGAGI (reference sequence). The CDR3 length is 14 residues. Trimming stripped 6 bases from V and 5 bases from J, with 16 bases between. The CDR3 region has the DNA TGTGCCAGCAGGACCGCGGACAGATTTTATGGCTACACCTTC. This sequence encodes CASRTADRFYGYTF.